The rows below give T cell receptor beta chains drawn from one sample of a study of blood T cell repertoires in COVID-19. Only in-frame clones appear in the TCRdb table, and some are missing; sequencing was by immunoSEQ multiplex PCR. The profile shows 250,000 to 300,000 clones, 85% to 90% of them singletons. The sequencing sample was made of PBMCs or T cells enriched from blood (not recorded which). These receptor sequences come from a young man who had recovered from COVID-19. Each CDR3 is given with its conserved first and last residue. A D gene is named only where the DNA matches it firmly. The listing skips clone size in some rows; elsewhere it reads once, few, many or a size class.

TRBV7-8	TRBJ2-1	-	-	TGTGCCAGCAGCTTAGGGACTACCAATGAGCAGTTCTTC	CASSLGTTNEQFF
TRBV5-8	TRBJ1-5	once	-	TGTGCCAGCAGCTACCCAGGCACGGTTAATCAGCCCCAGCATTTT	CASSYPGTVNQPQHF
TRBV3-1/TRBV3-2	TRBJ2-7	-	TRBD1	TGTGCCAGCAGCCAAGGACAGGGTAACTACGAGCAGTACTTC	CASSQGQGNYEQYF
TRBV27	TRBJ2-7	-	TRBD1	TGTGCCAGCAGTCCCTGGGACAGCCACTACGAGCAGTACTTC	CASSPWDSHYEQYF
TRBV20-1	TRBJ1-1	-	TRBD1	TGCAGTGCTAGTGACAGGGTCAAACCAGCTTTCTTT	CSASDRVKPAFF
TRBV27	TRBJ2-7	-	-	TGTGCCAGCAGTTTATACAGGCCGTCCTCCTACGAGCAGTACTTC	CASSLYRPSSYEQYF
TRBV27	TRBJ1-2	-	-	TGTGCCAGCAGTTCCCGACAGGCTGGCTATGGCTACACCTTC	CASSSRQAGYGYTF
TRBV12-5	TRBJ2-3	-	-	TGTGCTAGTGGTTTGGGGACAACTAGCACAGATACGCAGTATTTT	CASGLGTTSTDTQYF
TRBV11-2	TRBJ2-7	-	TRBD2	TGTGCCAGCAGCTTAGTGGGCGGGAGCGGCGAGCAGTACTTC	CASSLVGGSGEQYF
TRBV30	TRBJ1-3	-	-	TGTGCCTGGAGACTGAGAGGGACTTCCCTATCTGGAAACACCATATATTTT	CAWRLRGTSLSGNTIYF
TRBV2	TRBJ2-1	-	TRBD2	TGTGCCAGCAGCCGACTAGCGGGGGGAGACAATGAGCAGTTCTTC	CASSRLAGGDNEQFF
TRBV2	TRBJ2-5	few	TRBD2	TGTGCCAGCAGTCCCCGACGGGCCGGGGGGGCGGAGACCCAGTACTTC	CASSPRRAGGAETQYF
TRBV7-6	TRBJ2-2	-	TRBD2	TGTGCCAGCAGCCGTACCGGGACTAATAGGGATGGGACCGGGGAGCTGTTTTTT	CASSRTGTNRDGTGELFF
TRBV28	TRBJ2-2	once	TRBD2	TGTGCCAGCAGTCCTACCGGGACTAGCGGGGCCGGGGAGCTGTTTTTT	CASSPTGTSGAGELFF
TRBV6-5	TRBJ1-6	-	TRBD1	TGTGCCAGCACCGAGACAGGGATTAATTCACCCCTCCACTTT	CASTETGINSPLHF
TRBV24-1	TRBJ1-3	-	-	TGTGCCACCAGTGAGAGCTCTGGAAACACCATATATTTT	CATSESSGNTIYF
TRBV18	TRBJ2-3	once	-	TGTGCCAGCTCACGGGGCAGAAGCACAGATACGCAGTATTTT	CASSRGRSTDTQYF
TRBV5-4	TRBJ1-1	-	-	TGTGCCAGCAGCTTGGGGCACCTGAACACTGAAGCTTTCTTT	CASSLGHLNTEAFF
TRBV5-4	TRBJ2-2	-	TRBD2	TGTGCCAGCAGCCCAAGACTAGCGGGGGGAACCGGGGAGCTGTTTTTT	CASSPRLAGGTGELFF
TRBV9	TRBJ2-7	-	-	TGTGCCAGCGCCTCTGGGACGGGGGCCTACGAGCAGTACTTC	CASASGTGAYEQYF
TRBV27	TRBJ1-5	-	-	TGTGCCAGCAGTTTTAGTCGGTATCAGCCCCAGCATTTT	CASSFSRYQPQHF
TRBV7-2	TRBJ1-4	few	-	TGTGCCAGCAGCTTATTTCGGGGAAATGAAAAACTGTTTTTT	CASSLFRGNEKLFF
TRBV2	TRBJ1-1	few	TRBD1	TGTGCCAGCAGTTCTTCAGGGGGTGACACTGAAGCTTTCTTT	CASSSSGGDTEAFF
TRBV9	TRBJ2-7	-	-	TGTGCCAGCAGCGCCCCAAACAACTACGAGCAGTACTTC	CASSAPNNYEQYF
TRBV12-3/TRBV12-4	TRBJ1-2	-	-	TGTGCCAGCAGAGGGACAACATATGGCTACACCTTC	CASRGTTYGYTF
TRBV11-2	TRBJ1-1	-	-	TGTGCCAGCAGCTTATCCTATAGACAGTACACTGAAGCTTTCTTT	CASSLSYRQYTEAFF
TRBV7-2	TRBJ2-3	-	-	TGTGCCAGCAGCTTCAACAGGATTGTAGATACGCAGTATTTT	CASSFNRIVDTQYF
TRBV11-2	TRBJ1-2	-	-	TGTGCCAGCAGCTTCCAGAATAACTATGGCTACACCTTC	CASSFQNNYGYTF
TRBV2	TRBJ1-4	-	-	TGTGCCAGCCGTCGAGAAAGGACAGCGGATGAAAAACTGTTTTTT	CASRRERTADEKLFF
TRBV6-5	TRBJ1-6	-	TRBD1	TGTGCCAGCACGGACAGGGACGTTGCACCCCTCCACTTT	CASTDRDVAPLHF
TRBV19	TRBJ1-2	-	-	TGTGCCAGTAGTCCCTCGGGGTTTCACTATGGCTACACCTTC	CASSPSGFHYGYTF
TRBV18	TRBJ2-7	few	-	TGTGCCAGCTCACCACCGGTGAAGTCGAGCGAGCAGTACTTC	CASSPPVKSSEQYF
TRBV27	TRBJ1-4	-	-	TGTGCCAGCAGTTTTCGGGTTGGAGAAAAACTGTTTTTT	CASSFRVGEKLFF
TRBV30	TRBJ2-5	once	TRBD2	TGTGCCTGGAGTGTACTAAGCGGGGGGGGAGAGACCCAGTACTTC	CAWSVLSGGGETQYF
TRBV11-3	TRBJ2-5	-	TRBD2	TGTGCCAGCAGCTTAGGGGACTACCACCAAGAGACCCAGTACTTC	CASSLGDYHQETQYF
TRBV5-1	TRBJ2-1	-	TRBD1	TGCGCCAGCAGTAAGACCGGGACAGGGAATTGGAATGAGCAGTTCTTC	CASSKTGTGNWNEQFF
TRBV3-1/TRBV3-2	TRBJ2-7	-	TRBD2	TGTGCCAGCAGCCAAAACCTAGCGGGCATTACCTACGAGCAGTACTTC	CASSQNLAGITYEQYF
TRBV19	TRBJ2-5	-	TRBD1	TGTGCCAGTGATTCAGGGGGAGAGACCCAGTACTTC	CASDSGGETQYF
TRBV19	TRBJ1-5	once	TRBD1	TGTGCCAGTAGTATTTTGGGACAGGGAGTCCAGCCCCAGCATTTT	CASSILGQGVQPQHF
TRBV24-1	TRBJ2-5	once	-	TGTGCCACCAGTGATAACAGGGAGTCCCTAGAGACCCAGTACTTC	CATSDNRESLETQYF
TRBV7-2	TRBJ1-6	-	-	TGTGCCAGCAGCGCGACAGGACTCTATAATTCACCCCTCCACTTT	CASSATGLYNSPLHF
TRBV27	TRBJ1-5	-	-	TGTGCCAGCAGTTTAATGGGGGGATATAGCAATCAGCCCCAGCATTTT	CASSLMGGYSNQPQHF
TRBV28	TRBJ1-5	few	TRBD1	TGTGCCAGCAGGCCGACAGGGGCCGAATATAGCAATCAGCCCCAGCATTTT	CASRPTGAEYSNQPQHF
TRBV20-1	TRBJ1-3	-	-	TGCAGTGCTAGTGCCAGGGCTGGAAACACCATATATTTT	CSASARAGNTIYF
TRBV11-2	TRBJ2-1	-	TRBD1	TGTGCCAGCAGCGCGCAGGGGGAAGCGGCCAGCTCCTACAATGAGCAGTTCTTC	CASSAQGEAASSYNEQFF
TRBV28	TRBJ1-1	-	-	TGTGCCAGCAGGCATGCTAGGAGGACTGAAGCTTTCTTT	CASRHARRTEAFF
TRBV7-2	TRBJ1-6	-	TRBD1	TGTGCCAGCAGCACTCACCGGGACAGGGGGAATTCACCCCTCCACTTT	CASSTHRDRGNSPLHF
TRBV6-5	TRBJ2-1	-	-	TGTGCCAGCAGTTTAGAGGCGAGCGGTGAATACAATGAGCAGTTCTTC	CASSLEASGEYNEQFF
TRBV5-4	TRBJ2-1	-	TRBD2	TGTGCCAGCACCAGGGGACTAGCCGGAGATAGTGAGCAGTTCTTC	CASTRGLAGDSEQFF
TRBV27	TRBJ1-1	-	-	TGTGCCAGCAGTGTGGCAGAGGACACTGAAGCTTTCTTT	CASSVAEDTEAFF
TRBV6-1	TRBJ1-5	-	TRBD1	TGTGCCAGCAGTGAAGAGGCAGGGGGCAGTCAGCCCCAGCATTTT	CASSEEAGGSQPQHF
TRBV4-1	TRBJ2-1	-	TRBD2	TGCGCCAGCAGCCAAACCGGGACTAGCTACAATGAGCAGTTCTTC	CASSQTGTSYNEQFF
TRBV2	TRBJ1-3	-	TRBD1	TGTGCCAGCAAGAACTTTCTGACAGGGGTTGTTCAAGCAGGAAACACCATATATTTT	CASKNFLTGVVQAGNTIYF
TRBV30	TRBJ1-5	-	-	TGTGCCTGGAGTGTACCCCAGGGTCGACTGCCCCAGCATTTT	CAWSVPQGRLPQHF
TRBV7-9	TRBJ2-1	-	-	TGTGCCAGCAGCTTACCCGGGTCCCTCGGGAATGAGCAGTTCTTC	CASSLPGSLGNEQFF
TRBV3-1/TRBV3-2	TRBJ2-1	-	TRBD2	TGTGCCAGCAGCCTAAGGACTAGCGGGGATTTAGGTACAAATGAGCAGTTCTTC	CASSLRTSGDLGTNEQFF
TRBV6-1	TRBJ1-6	-	-	TGTGCCAGCAGTGAAGCGCTAGGGGTGGGGTCACCCCTCCACTTT	CASSEALGVGSPLHF